The 13 T cell receptor beta chains listed next were all sequenced from one sample in a study of cytomegalovirus exposure and HLA in healthy donors. The PCR ran on 60 Vbeta and 13 Jbeta primers. Assay used: immunoSEQ multiplex PCR; TCRdb lists only in-frame clones, some missing. Found here are under 150,000 clones, 79% of them singletons; the top ten hold roughly 2%. The sequencing sample was made of PBMCs. Receptors originate from a man aged 18 to 35 in good health and CMV-seronegative.

This clone occurred many times. This rearrangement joins TRBV2 to TRBJ1-1; 10 bases align to TRBD1. J was trimmed by 4 bases and V by 7 bases; bases with no gene match: 9. The CDR3 extends over 15 amino acids. Germline V lookup: CDR1 SNHLY, CDR2 FYNNEI. The CDR3 bases are TGTGCCAGCAACCCCTATGGGACAGGGGCCACTGAAGCTTTCTTT. Its protein is CASNPYGTGATEAFF. Together with reference TRBV2 and TRBJ1-1, the CDR3 gives the full variable domain: EPEVTQTPSHQVTQMGQEVILRCVPISNHLYFYWYRQILGQKVEFLVSFYNNEISEKSEIFDDQFSVERPDGSNFTLKIRSTKLEDSAMYFCASNPYGTGATEAFFGQGTRLTVV.

The rearrangement uses TRBV6-5 and TRBJ2-2; a possible D gene is TRBD1 (6 bases). Germline CDR1 reads MNHEY; CDR2 reads SVGAGI. CDR3 length equals 13 residues. V was pared by 2 bases and J by 6 bases, with 7 bases between. The CDR3 loop reads CASSYTGPGELFF. CDR3 nucleotide sequence: TGTGCCAGCAGTTACACAGGGCCCGGGGAGCTGTTTTTT.

The V and J genes are TRBV19 and TRBJ2-6, with 8 bases identical to TRBD1. CDR1 LNHDA and CDR2 SQIVND come from the germline V gene (reference sequence). The length of the CDR3 is 17 residues. V lost 4 bases and J lost 0; bases outside the gene matches: 5. DNA of the CDR3: TGTGCCAGTAGTACCGGGACAGGAGTCTCTGGGGCCAACGTCCTGACTTTC. Its translation is CASSTGTGVSGANVLTF.

The chain uses TRBV7-2 and TRBJ2-6, with 10 bases that match TRBD2. The CDR3 is 18 residues long. Germline assignment: CDR1 SGHTA and CDR2 FQGNSA. The J segment lost 3 bases and the V segment lost 3 bases, leaving 8 bases of the junction unmatched. The chain's CDR3 is CASSFWLAGALGANVLTF. DNA of the CDR3: TGTGCCAGCAGCTTTTGGCTAGCGGGAGCACTTGGGGCCAACGTCCTGACTTTC.

This chain uses TRBV18 with TRBJ2-7; 12 nucleotides match TRBD2. CDR3 length equals 20 residues. Germline trimming cut 4 bases from V and 3 bases from J; bases unmatched to any gene: 19. Germline assignment: CDR1 KGHSH and CDR2 LQKENI. The CDR3 region is CASSLNPAPSGRERFYEQYV. CDR3 coding DNA: TGTGCCAGCTCACTAAACCCTGCCCCTAGCGGGAGGGAACGGTTCTACGAGCAGTACGTC.

The CDR3 sequence: CASSTPQGADTQYF. CDR3 DNA sequence: TGTGCCAGCTCAACGCCACAGGGGGCGGATACGCAGTATTTT. The rearrangement joins TRBV18 to TRBJ2-3; 9 positions match TRBD1. Germline CDR1 KGHSH, CDR2 LQKENI. The CDR3 sequence is 14 residues long. The V gene end was trimmed by 5 bases and the J gene end by 6 bases; junction bases not matched to a gene: 6.

The chain links TRBV30 to TRBJ1-5, with 8 bases aligning to TRBD1. The CDR3 totals 16 residues. CDR1 GTSNPN and CDR2 SVGIG come from the germline V gene (reference sequence). V dropped 3 bases and J dropped 1; count of bases not matched to a gene: 8. Here the CDR3 reads CAWRATGQGSNQPQHF. CDR3 coding DNA: TGTGCCTGGAGAGCTACCGGACAGGGAAGCAATCAGCCCCAGCATTTT. The full variable domain, in which reference TRBV30 and TRBJ1-5 provide the parts outside the CDR3, is SQTIHQWPATLVQPVGSPLSLECTVEGTSNPNLYWYRQAAGRGLQLLFYSVGIGQISSEVPQNLSASRPQDRQFILSSKKLLLSDSGFYLCAWRATGQGSNQPQHFGDGTRLSIL.

This clone was picked up a small number of times. CDR3 in DNA: TGTGCCAGCAGCTTAACAGGCTCGGGCACTGAAGCTTTCTTT. It codes for CASSLTGSGTEAFF. The rearrangement links TRBV11-2 to TRBJ1-1; tentative D call: TRBD1 (5 bases). This CDR3 contains 14 residues. V was pared by 2 bases and J by 4 bases, with 11 bases between. Germline V gene lookup returns CDR1 SGHAT and CDR2 FQNNGV.

Details on this clone: Other DNA sequences of this sample code for an identical CDR3. V is TRBV5-1 and J is TRBJ2-3, with 7 bases aligning to TRBD2. V dropped 6 bases and J dropped 0; count of bases not matched to a gene: 4. The CDR3 loop spans 14 amino acids. Germline V gene sequence: CDR1 SGHRS, CDR2 YFSETQ. The CDR3, as DNA: TGCGCCAGCACCCCTAGCGGAAGCACAGATACGCAGTATTTT. This gives the protein CASTPSGSTDTQYF. Full variable domain (missing parts from reference TRBV5-1 and TRBJ2-3): KAGVTQTPRYLIKTRGQQVTLSCSPISGHRSVSWYQQTPGQGLQFLFEYFSETQRNKGNFPGRFSGRQFSNSRSEMNVSTLELGDSALYLCASTPSGSTDTQYFGPGTRLTVL.

The rearrangement uses TRBV28 and TRBJ1-3; the D is unclear. Trimming shortened V by 8 bases and J by 2 bases, and 10 bases separated the two germline ends. CDR1 is MDHEN, CDR2 SYDVKM, per germline. The CDR3 loop spans 13 amino acids. DNA for the CDR3: TGTGCCAGCTCGACATTGCCTGGAAACACCATATATTTT. This encodes CASSTLPGNTIYF.

The chain's CDR3 is CASSLEPSGSSYEQYV. The CDR3 nucleotides are TGTGCCAGCAGCTTAGAGCCTAGCGGGAGCTCCTACGAGCAGTACGTC. This chain uses TRBV11-3 with TRBJ2-7, with 10 bases matching TRBD2. CDR1 is SGHNT and CDR2 is YENEEA in the germline V gene. V shed 0 bases and J 0 bases; nucleotides not matched to a gene: 2. This CDR3 is 16 amino acids long.

Concerning this clone: The same CDR3 arises from other DNA sequences in this sample as well. The V call is TRBV2, the J call TRBJ1-4; 8 bases are shared with TRBD1. Germline V gene lookup returns CDR1 SNHLY and CDR2 FYNNEI. This CDR3 has 15 amino acids. The J segment lost 3 bases and the V segment lost 7 bases, leaving 7 bases of the junction unmatched. CDR3 DNA: TGTGCCAGCAAGGCCCAGACAGGGGCTAATGAAAAACTGTTTTTT. Residues: CASKAQTGANEKLFF.

DNA of the CDR3: TGTGCCAGCAGTTACGCCAGGGGTTTTGGCACTGAAGCTTTCTTT. Its protein is CASSYARGFGTEAFF. The chain is built from TRBV6-5 and TRBJ1-1, with D possibly being TRBD1 (6 bases). V was trimmed by 2 bases and J by 4 bases, leaving 14 bases between them. Germline lookup yields CDR1 MNHEY and CDR2 SVGAGI. This CDR3 has 15 amino acids.